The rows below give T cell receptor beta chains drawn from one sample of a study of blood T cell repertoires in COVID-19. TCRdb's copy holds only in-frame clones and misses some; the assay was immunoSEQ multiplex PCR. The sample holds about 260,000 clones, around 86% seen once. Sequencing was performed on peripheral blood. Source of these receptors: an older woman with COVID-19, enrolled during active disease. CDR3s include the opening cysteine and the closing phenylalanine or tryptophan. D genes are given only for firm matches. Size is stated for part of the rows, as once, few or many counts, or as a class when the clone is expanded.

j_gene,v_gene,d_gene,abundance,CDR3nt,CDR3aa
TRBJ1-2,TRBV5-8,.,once,TGTGCCAGCAGCTTCTGGAGGGAGGATGGCTACACCTTC,CASSFWREDGYTF
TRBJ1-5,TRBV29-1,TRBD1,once,TGCAGCGTATGGGGGACAGGGGGCGCGGGCAATCAGCCCCAGCATTTT,CSVWGTGGAGNQPQHF
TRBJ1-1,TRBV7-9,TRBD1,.,TGTGCCAACAAGAAGCAGGGGGCGGGGAGCACTGAAGCTTTCTTT,CANKKQGAGSTEAFF
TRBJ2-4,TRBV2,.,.,TGTGCCAGCAGTGTGAAGGGAGGAGGGGAACAGTACTTC,CASSVKGGGEQYF
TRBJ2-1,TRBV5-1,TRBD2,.,TGCGCCAGCAGCCCTAGCGGGACGTGGAATGAGCAGTTCTTC,CASSPSGTWNEQFF
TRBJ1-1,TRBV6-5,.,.,TGTGCCACCCGGGAGGTGGGGAATGAAGCTTTCTTT,CATREVGNEAFF
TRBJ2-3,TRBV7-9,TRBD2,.,TGTGCCAGCAGACCGACTAGCGGGAGCACAGATACGCAGTATTTT,CASRPTSGSTDTQYF
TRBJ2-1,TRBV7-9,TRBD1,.,TGTGCCAGCAGCTCCCCCCCCGGACAGGGATCCGTAAATGAGCAGTTCTTC,CASSSPPGQGSVNEQFF
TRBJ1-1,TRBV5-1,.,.,TGCGCCAGCAGCTTGGGGCAGGGTGGGACTGAAGCTTTCTTT,CASSLGQGGTEAFF
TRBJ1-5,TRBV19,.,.,TGTGCCAGTAGTAGGACAGCTAGCAATCAGCCCCAGCATTTT,CASSRTASNQPQHF
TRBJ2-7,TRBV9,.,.,TGTGCCAGCAGCGCCCGGACTGTCACTGGGGACTCCTACGAGCAGTACTTC,CASSARTVTGDSYEQYF
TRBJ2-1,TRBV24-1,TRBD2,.,TGTGCCACCAAGGGTAGCGGGATTTACAATGAGCAGTTCTTC,CATKGSGIYNEQFF
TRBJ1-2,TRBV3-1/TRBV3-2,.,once,TGTGCCACCACGACTCGGGGTCACTATGGCTACACCTTC,CATTTRGHYGYTF
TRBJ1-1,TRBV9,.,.,TGTGCCAGCAGCGTCGAGGTTAACCTGATGAACACTGAAGCTTTCTTT,CASSVEVNLMNTEAFF
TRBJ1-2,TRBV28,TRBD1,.,TGTGCCAGCATTCCTTGGGGGTTCCCGACAGGGGAAGAAGGTGACTATGGCTACACCTTC,CASIPWGFPTGEEGDYGYTF
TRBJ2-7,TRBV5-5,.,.,TGTGCCAGCAGCTCGCAAAGACTAGTTAACTCCTACGAGCAGTACTTC,CASSSQRLVNSYEQYF
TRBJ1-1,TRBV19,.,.,TGTGCCAGTACCCCATCACAGGGCCGGGACACTGAAGCTTTCTTT,CASTPSQGRDTEAFF
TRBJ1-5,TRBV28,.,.,TGTGCCAGCAGTTTCTGGGCAGGCCGACATCAGCCCCAGCATTTT,CASSFWAGRHQPQHF
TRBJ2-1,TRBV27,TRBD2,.,TGTGCCAGCAGTTTATCGAAAAGGCTAGCGGGAGCGGGTTCCTACAATGAGCAGTTCTTC,CASSLSKRLAGAGSYNEQFF
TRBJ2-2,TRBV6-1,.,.,TGTGCCAGCAGTGAAGTGAGGGCCCACACCGGGGAGCTGTTTTTT,CASSEVRAHTGELFF
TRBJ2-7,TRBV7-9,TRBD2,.,TGTGCCAGCGCCCGAGGGCTAGCGGGTTTCTACGAGCAGTACTTC,CASARGLAGFYEQYF
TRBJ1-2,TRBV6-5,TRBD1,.,TGTGCCAGCAGTTCCGACAGGGCCCGGAGTAGCTATGGCTACACCTTC,CASSSDRARSSYGYTF
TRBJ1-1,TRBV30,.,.,TGTGCCTGGAGCGGACTCTTGAACACTGAAGCTTTCTTT,CAWSGLLNTEAFF
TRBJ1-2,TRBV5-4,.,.,TGTGCCAGCAGCCATAAGTCGGGGGCTAACTATGGCTACACCTTC,CASSHKSGANYGYTF
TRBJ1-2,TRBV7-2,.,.,TGTGCCAGCAGCACCGCCGGGGAGCGGTGGGTAGGCTACACCTTC,CASSTAGERWVGYTF
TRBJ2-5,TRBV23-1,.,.,TGCGCCAGCAGTCAATACAGGGACCTTTACTTC,CASSQYRDLYF
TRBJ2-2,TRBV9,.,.,TGTGCCAGCAGCGTAGCGCAGACAGGGAACACCGGGGAGCTGTTTTTT,CASSVAQTGNTGELFF
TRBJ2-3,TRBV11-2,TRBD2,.,TGTGCCAGCAGCTGGGGGGGGGATACGCAGTATTTT,CASSWGGDTQYF
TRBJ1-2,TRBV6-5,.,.,TGTGCCAGCAGTTACTCACAGGGAGAGGGCGGCTACACCTTC,CASSYSQGEGGYTF
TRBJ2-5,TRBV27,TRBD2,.,TGTGCCAGCAGTCACCGTATCTCGGGAGGGGGAGAGACCCAGTACTTC,CASSHRISGGGETQYF
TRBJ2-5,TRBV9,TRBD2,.,TGTGCCAGCACCTACGGGGCGGGAGTAGAGACCCAGTACTTC,CASTYGAGVETQYF
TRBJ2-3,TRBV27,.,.,TGTGCCAGCAGCCCACTGGGAGAGACCACAGATACGCAGTATTTT,CASSPLGETTDTQYF